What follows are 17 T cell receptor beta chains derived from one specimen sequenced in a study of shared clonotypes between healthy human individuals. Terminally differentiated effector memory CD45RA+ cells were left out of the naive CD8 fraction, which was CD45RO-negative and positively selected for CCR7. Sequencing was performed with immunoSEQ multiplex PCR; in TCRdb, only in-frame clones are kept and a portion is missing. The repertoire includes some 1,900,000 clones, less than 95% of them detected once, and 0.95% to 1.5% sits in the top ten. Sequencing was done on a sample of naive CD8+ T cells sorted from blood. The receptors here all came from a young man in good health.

The CDR3 sequence: CASSNSRTGPEAFF. The CDR3 DNA reads as TGTGCCAGCAGCAACTCACGGACAGGGCCTGAAGCTTTCTTT. The J gene is TRBJ1-1, the V gene TRBV7-8; 8 nucleotides match TRBD1. With 5 bases clipped from V and 6 bases from J, the junction kept 8 bases outside the gene matches. This CDR3 comprises 14 residues. The germline CDR1 and CDR2 sequences are SGHVS and FQNEAQ.

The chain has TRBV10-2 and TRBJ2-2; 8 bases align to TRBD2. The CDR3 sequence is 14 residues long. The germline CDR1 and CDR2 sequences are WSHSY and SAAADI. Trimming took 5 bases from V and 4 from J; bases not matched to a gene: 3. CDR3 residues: CASSHSGVTGELFF. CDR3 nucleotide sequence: TGCGCCAGCAGTCATAGCGGGGTCACCGGGGAGCTGTTTTTT.

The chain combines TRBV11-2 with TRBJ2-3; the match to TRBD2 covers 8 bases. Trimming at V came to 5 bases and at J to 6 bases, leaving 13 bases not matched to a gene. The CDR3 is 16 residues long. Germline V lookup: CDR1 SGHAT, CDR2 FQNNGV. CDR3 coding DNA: TGTGCCAGCAGCCCGTTTAGCGGGAATAGTTTGGATACGCAGTATTTT. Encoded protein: CASSPFSGNSLDTQYF.

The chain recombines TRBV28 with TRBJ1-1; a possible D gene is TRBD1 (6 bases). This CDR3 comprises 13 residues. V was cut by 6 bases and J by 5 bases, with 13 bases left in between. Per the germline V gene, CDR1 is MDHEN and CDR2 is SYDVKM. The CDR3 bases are TGTGCCAGCAGCCCCATTAGGGGGACTGAAGCTTTCTTT. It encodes CASSPIRGTEAFF.

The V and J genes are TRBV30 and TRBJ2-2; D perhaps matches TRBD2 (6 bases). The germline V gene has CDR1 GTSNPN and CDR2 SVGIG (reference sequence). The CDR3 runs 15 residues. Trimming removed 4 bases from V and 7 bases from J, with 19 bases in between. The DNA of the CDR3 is TGTGCCTGGATCATGAGAGGCGGGGCGGTCGGGGAGCTGTTTTTT. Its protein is CAWIMRGGAVGELFF.

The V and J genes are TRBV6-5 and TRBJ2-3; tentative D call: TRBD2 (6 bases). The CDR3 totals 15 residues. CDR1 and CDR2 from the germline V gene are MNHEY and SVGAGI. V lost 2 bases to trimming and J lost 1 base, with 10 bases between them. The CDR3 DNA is TGTGCCAGCAGTTACGTCCCGGGGGGCACAGATACGCAGTATTTT. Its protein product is CASSYVPGGTDTQYF.

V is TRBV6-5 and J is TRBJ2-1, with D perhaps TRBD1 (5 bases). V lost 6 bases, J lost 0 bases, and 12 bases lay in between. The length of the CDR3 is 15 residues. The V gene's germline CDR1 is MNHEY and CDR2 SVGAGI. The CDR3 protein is CASSPDTPSYNEQFF. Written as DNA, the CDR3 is TGTGCCAGCAGCCCGGACACCCCCTCCTACAATGAGCAGTTCTTC.

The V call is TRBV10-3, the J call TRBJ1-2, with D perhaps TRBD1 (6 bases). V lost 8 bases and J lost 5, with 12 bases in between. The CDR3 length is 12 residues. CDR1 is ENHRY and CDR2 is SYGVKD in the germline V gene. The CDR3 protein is CAIHRDSYGYTF. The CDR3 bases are TGTGCCATCCACAGGGATTCGTATGGCTACACCTTC.

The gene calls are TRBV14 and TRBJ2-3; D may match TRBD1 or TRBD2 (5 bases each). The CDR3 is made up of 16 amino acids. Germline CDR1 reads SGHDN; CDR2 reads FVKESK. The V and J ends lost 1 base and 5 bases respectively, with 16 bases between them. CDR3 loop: CASSQGLKGPVDTQYF. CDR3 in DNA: TGTGCCAGCAGCCAAGGACTGAAGGGACCGGTAGATACGCAGTATTTT. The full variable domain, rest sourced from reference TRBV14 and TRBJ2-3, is EAGVTQFPSHSVIEKGQTVTLRCDPISGHDNLYWYRRVMGKEIKFLLHFVKESKQDESGMPNNRFLAERTGGTYSTLKVQPAELEDSGVYFCASSQGLKGPVDTQYFGPGTRLTVL.

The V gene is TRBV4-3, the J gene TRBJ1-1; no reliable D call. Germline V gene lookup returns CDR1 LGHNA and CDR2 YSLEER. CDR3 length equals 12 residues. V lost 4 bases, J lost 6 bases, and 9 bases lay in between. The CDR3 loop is CASSPDGAEAFF. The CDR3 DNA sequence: TGCGCCAGCAGCCCCGACGGGGCTGAAGCTTTCTTT.

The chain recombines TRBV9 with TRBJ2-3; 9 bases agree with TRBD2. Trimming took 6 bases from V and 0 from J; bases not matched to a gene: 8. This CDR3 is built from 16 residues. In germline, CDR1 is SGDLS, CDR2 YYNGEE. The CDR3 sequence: CASTSGGTVSTDTQYF. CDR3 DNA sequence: TGTGCCAGCACCAGCGGGGGGACCGTTAGCACAGATACGCAGTATTTT.

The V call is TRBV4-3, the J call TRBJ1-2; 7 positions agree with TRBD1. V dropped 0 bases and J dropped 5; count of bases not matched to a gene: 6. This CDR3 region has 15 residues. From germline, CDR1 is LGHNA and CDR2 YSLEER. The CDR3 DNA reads TGCGCCAGCAGCCAAGAACGTTCAGGGGGTTATGGCTACACCTTC. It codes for CASSQERSGGYGYTF.

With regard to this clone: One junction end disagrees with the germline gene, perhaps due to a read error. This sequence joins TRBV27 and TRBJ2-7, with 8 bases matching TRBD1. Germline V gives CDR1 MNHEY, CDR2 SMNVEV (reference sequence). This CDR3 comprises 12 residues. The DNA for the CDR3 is TGTGCCAGCAGCTTCCCAGGGGGCGGGAAGAACTTC. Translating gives CASSFPGGGKNF.

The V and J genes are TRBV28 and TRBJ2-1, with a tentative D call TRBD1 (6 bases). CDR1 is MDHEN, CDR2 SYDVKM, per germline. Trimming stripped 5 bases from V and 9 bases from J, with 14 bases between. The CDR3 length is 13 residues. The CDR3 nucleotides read TGTGCCAGCAGTCCGCGCAGGGGCTTTGAGCAGTTCTTC. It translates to CASSPRRGFEQFF.

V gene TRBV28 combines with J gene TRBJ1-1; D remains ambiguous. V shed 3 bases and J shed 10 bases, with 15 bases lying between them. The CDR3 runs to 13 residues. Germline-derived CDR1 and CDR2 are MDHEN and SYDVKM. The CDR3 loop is CASSFGGDTRAFF. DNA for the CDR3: TGTGCCAGCAGTTTCGGTGGGGATACGCGAGCTTTCTTT.

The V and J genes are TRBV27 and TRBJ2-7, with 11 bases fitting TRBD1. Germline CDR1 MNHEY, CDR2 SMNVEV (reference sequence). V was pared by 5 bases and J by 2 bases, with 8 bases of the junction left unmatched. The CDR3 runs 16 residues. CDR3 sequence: CASSTPPGQGAYEQYF. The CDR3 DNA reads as TGTGCCAGCAGTACACCCCCGGGACAGGGGGCCTACGAGCAGTACTTC.

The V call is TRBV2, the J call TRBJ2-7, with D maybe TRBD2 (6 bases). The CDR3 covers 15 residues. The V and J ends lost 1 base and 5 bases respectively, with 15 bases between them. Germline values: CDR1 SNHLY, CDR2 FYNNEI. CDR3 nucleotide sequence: TGTGCCAGCAGTGAAGGCGGACTATGGCCCAACGAGCAGTACTTC. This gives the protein CASSEGGLWPNEQYF.